The sequence of this T cell receptor beta chain was determined in a study of T cells in Graves' hyperthyroidism and ophthalmopathy. It was RNA transcripts that yielded the amplified TCR beta CDR3 regions. The HTBI primer set drove a first-round RT-PCR of the TCR CDR3. TCRdb redid the calling of the multiplex PCR reads with MiXCR, one entry per CDR3 protein. The table has 660,000 or so distinct CDR3 sequences, approximately 42% seen once. Together with thyroid ultrasound, orbital computed tomography, serum thyroxine and TRAb, clinical symptoms were used for diagnoses. Trimming at V came to 6 bases and at J to 7 bases, leaving 12 bases not matched to a gene. Germline V gives CDR1 SNHLY, CDR2 FYNNEI. CDR3 length: 15 residues. This clonotype was counted many times.

The source of this sequence is an adult man with Graves' disease, either hyperthyroidism or ophthalmopathy (not recorded which). This chain connects TRBV2 to TRBJ1-2, with TRBD1 matching over 9 bases. The sequenced material came from peripheral blood or thyroid tissue (not recorded which). CDR3 loop: CASRTPTGGAGGYTF. The CDR3, as DNA: TGTGCCAGCAGGACGCCCACAGGGGGCGCGGGTGGCTACACCTTC.